This TCR beta chain was captured in a study of PD-L1 blockade in urothelial cancer. Synthetic TCR analog templates were added to each PCR reaction. Repertoires were generated with immunoSEQ multiplex PCR, while TCRdb's copy carries only in-frame clones and drops some. The profile covers around 130,000 clones, with roughly 84% appearing a single time and roughly 2.9% taken by the ten largest. The sample's time point: pretreatment peripheral blood. The clonotype originates from a man aged 50-60 years with urothelial cancer. The sample here was PBMCs, taken around atezolizumab (anti-PD-L1) treatment.

For the CDR3, the DNA is TGTGCCAGCAGCCAAGAAGGAAACAGGGGAGAGACCCAGTACTTC. It is translated as CASSQEGNRGETQYF. This chain connects TRBV4-2 to TRBJ2-5; 7 bases agree with TRBD1. This CDR3 has 15 residues. The germline V gene encodes CDR1 LGHNA and CDR2 YNFKEQ. After removal of 0 bases from V and 4 bases from J, the junction contained 5 bases not matched to a gene.